Following are 8 T cell receptor beta chains from one sample sequenced in a study of PD-1 blockade in classical Hodgkin lymphoma. Clones were sequenced by immunoSEQ multiplex PCR, and TCRdb holds only the in-frame ones, with some missing. The data show fewer than 35,000 clones, roughly 90% seen once. The sample's time point: newly diagnosed, previously untreated cHL patient sample. Sequencing was performed on peripheral blood mononuclear cells (PBMCs). The receptors originated from a human donor with classical Hodgkin lymphoma.

J is TRBJ2-3 and V is TRBV7-2; 8 bases are shared with TRBD2. This CDR3 has 14 residues. Germline CDR1 reads SGHTA; CDR2 reads FQGNSA. The V gene end was trimmed by 5 bases and the J gene end by 3 bases; junction bases not matched to a gene: 4. CDR3 amino acids: CASSTGTRTDTQYF. The CDR3 DNA reads TGTGCCAGCAGCACCGGGACTAGAACAGATACGCAGTATTTT.

This clone has a handful of counts. J is TRBJ2-3 and V is TRBV9; either TRBD1 or TRBD2 may supply D (5 bases each). Trimming removed 4 bases from V and 2 bases from J, with 14 bases in between. Germline V gene lookup returns CDR1 SGDLS and CDR2 YYNGEE. The CDR3 runs to 15 residues. The CDR3 DNA reads as TGTGCCAGCAGCCATTCCGGGACCGCCACAGATACGCAGTATTTT. It specifies CASSHSGTATDTQYF.

The chain couples TRBV6-1 to TRBJ1-2; 7 bases match TRBD1. The V and J ends lost 6 bases and 4 bases, in that order; junction bases with no gene match: 5. CDR3 length: 13 residues. Germline V lookup: CDR1 MNHNS, CDR2 SASEGT. CDR3 protein: CASRWDRSYGYTF. The CDR3 DNA reads TGTGCCAGCAGATGGGACAGATCCTATGGCTACACCTTC.

This clone was counted between two and nine times. The CDR3 DNA sequence: TGTGCCAGCAGCTTAGCGGTCGGAATTACCTACGAGCAGTACTTC. This translates into CASSLAVGITYEQYF. This chain joins TRBV7-8 and TRBJ2-7; D remains ambiguous. Germline lookup yields CDR1 SGHVS and CDR2 FQNEAQ. The CDR3 has 15 amino acids. The V end was cut by 0 bases, the J end by 2 bases, with 11 bases between. Filled out from reference TRBV7-8 and TRBJ2-7, the complete variable domain reads GAGVSQSPRYKVAKRGQDVALRCDPISGHVSLFWYQQALGQGPEFLTYFQNEAQLDKSGLPSDRFFAERPEGSVSTLKIQRTQQEDSAVYLCASSLAVGITYEQYFGPGTRLTVT.

J is TRBJ1-1 and V is TRBV11-3; no clear D gene. CDR1 and CDR2 from the germline V gene are SGHNT and YENEEA. Trimming cost V 1 base and J 1 base, with 7 bases left between them. This CDR3 comprises 14 residues. CDR3 DNA sequence: TGTGCCAGCAGCTTAGGGCGGGCGAACACTGAAGCTTTCTTT. Protein: CASSLGRANTEAFF.

The CDR3 coding sequence is TGTGCCAGCAGCGTAGGGGATAGACAGGGGGCAGATACGCAGTATTTT. Its translation is CASSVGDRQGADTQYF. The gene calls are TRBV9 and TRBJ2-3; 9 bases are shared with TRBD1. Per the germline V gene, CDR1 is SGDLS and CDR2 is YYNGEE. J was trimmed by 4 bases and V by 0 bases; bases with no gene match: 6. This CDR3 has 16 amino acids.

The rearrangement links TRBV6-1 to TRBJ2-7; the match to TRBD2 covers 11 bases. V shed 4 bases, J shed 5 bases, and the junction held 7 bases outside the gene matches. The CDR3 has 15 amino acids. The germline CDR1 and CDR2 sequences are MNHNS and SASEGT. CDR3 nucleotide sequence: TGTGCCAGCAGTGGAGCGACTAGCGGGAAGGACGAGCAGTACTTC. This sequence encodes CASSGATSGKDEQYF.

The J gene is TRBJ2-7, the V gene TRBV6-6, with 8 nucleotides matching TRBD1. Germline values: CDR1 MNHNY, CDR2 SVGAGI (reference sequence). The CDR3 sequence is 13 residues long. The trim removed 9 bases at V and 6 bases at J, leaving 10 bases unmatched. For the CDR3, the DNA is TGTGCCAGTACTGGACAGGGAGTAGGCGAGCAGTACTTC. Translation gives CASTGQGVGEQYF.